This T cell receptor beta chain was found in a study of sequential checkpoint blockade in melanoma. Study at large: Each arm's sequence ended with maintenance nivolumab.

Treatment specified: randomized to nivolumab then ipilimumab (arm A) or the reverse (arm B). DNA-damaging chemotherapy had not been given to any patient beforehand. PBMC sorting kept live CD3+CD8+ cells without CD19 or CD56. Profiling relied on immunoSEQ multiplex PCR, and the TCRdb table lists in-frame clones only, not all of them. The sample has 18,000 or so clones; 45% to 65% are singletons. The CDR3 runs to 16 residues. Germline trimming cut 4 bases from V and 2 bases from J; bases unmatched to any gene: 7. Germline V CDR1 and CDR2: MDHEN, SYDVKM. The chain combines TRBV28 with TRBJ1-2; 10 positions agree with TRBD1. This clonotype was obtained from a human donor with melanoma. Sequencing used CD8+ T cells sorted from blood (inferred from file names), obtained from a patient given nivolumab and ipilimumab in sequence. The CDR3 sequence is CASSSPWDRGNYGYTF. Here the CDR3 DNA reads TGTGCCAGCAGTTCACCCTGGGACAGGGGAAACTATGGCTACACCTTC.